Listed below are T cell receptor beta chains from one sample, sequenced in a study of shared clonotypes between healthy human individuals. Assay: immunoSEQ multiplex PCR; the TCRdb copy retains only in-frame clones and omits some. The data hold millions of clones, with 90% to 95% observed a single time. Material: naive CD4+ T cells sorted from blood. These receptors all stem from a man between 18 and 29 years old in good health. Each CDR3 is given without its conserved first and last residue. The order of the fields is D gene, V gene, clone size, CDR3 protein. D genes are given only for firm matches. Rows may omit the clone size; those that give it use once, few, many or a size class.

TRBD1	TRBV9	NA	ASSVRQGGEKLF
NA	TRBV10-3	once	AISEVRGEKLF
NA	TRBV11-3	NA	ASSTRNYRSLRWAIY
NA	TRBV7-9	NA	ASSLRSAGTDTQY
NA	TRBV11-2	NA	ASSPEADTQY
NA	TRBV27	NA	ASSRPEGGRPNIQY
NA	TRBV7-8	NA	ASSLEYWGAKNIQY
NA	TRBV27	NA	ASSRQNNEQF
NA	TRBV2	NA	ASTGIEGAETQY
TRBD2	TRBV2	NA	ASSDLRGVGETQY
NA	TRBV4-1	NA	ASSQVQTRINEKLF